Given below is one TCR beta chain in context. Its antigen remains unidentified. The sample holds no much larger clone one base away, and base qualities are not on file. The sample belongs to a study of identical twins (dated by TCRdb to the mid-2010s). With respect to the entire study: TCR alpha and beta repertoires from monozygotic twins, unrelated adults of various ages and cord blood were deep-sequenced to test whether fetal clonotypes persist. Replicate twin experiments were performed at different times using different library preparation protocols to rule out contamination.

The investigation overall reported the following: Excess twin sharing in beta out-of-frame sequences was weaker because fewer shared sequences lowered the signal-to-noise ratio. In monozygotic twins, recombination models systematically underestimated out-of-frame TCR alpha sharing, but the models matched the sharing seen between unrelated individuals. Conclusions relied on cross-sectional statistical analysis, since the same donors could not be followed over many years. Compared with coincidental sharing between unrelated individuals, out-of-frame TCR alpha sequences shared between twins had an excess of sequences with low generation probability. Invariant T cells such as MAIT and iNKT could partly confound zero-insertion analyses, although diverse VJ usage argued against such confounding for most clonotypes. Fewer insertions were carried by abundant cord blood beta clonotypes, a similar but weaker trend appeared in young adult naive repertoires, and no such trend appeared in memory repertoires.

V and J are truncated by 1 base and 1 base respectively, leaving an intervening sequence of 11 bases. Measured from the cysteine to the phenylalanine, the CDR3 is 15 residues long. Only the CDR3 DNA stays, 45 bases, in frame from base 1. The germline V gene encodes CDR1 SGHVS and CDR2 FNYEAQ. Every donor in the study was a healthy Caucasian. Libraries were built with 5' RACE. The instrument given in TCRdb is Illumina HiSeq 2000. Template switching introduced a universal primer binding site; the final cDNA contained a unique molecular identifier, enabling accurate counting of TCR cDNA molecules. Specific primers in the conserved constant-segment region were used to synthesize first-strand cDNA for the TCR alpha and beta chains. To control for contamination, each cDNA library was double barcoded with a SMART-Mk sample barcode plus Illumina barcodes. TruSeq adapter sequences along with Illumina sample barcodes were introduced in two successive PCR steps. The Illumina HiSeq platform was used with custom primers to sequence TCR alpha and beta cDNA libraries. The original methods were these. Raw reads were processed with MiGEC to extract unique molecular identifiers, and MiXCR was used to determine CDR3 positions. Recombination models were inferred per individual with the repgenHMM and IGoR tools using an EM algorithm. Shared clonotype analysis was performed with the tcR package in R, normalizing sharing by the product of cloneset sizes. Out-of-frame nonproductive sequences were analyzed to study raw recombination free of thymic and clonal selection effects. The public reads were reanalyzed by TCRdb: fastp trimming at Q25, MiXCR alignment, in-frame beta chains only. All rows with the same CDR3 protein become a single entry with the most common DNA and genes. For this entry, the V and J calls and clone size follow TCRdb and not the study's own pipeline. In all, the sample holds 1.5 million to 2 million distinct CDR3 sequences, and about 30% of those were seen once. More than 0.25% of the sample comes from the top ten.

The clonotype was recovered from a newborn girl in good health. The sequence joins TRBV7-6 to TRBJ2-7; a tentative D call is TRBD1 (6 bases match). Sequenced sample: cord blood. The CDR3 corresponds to CASSLEPGQSYEQYF. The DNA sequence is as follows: TGTGCCAGCAGCTTAGAGCCGGGACAATCCTACGAGCAGTACTTC.